This TCR beta chain comes out of a study of blood T cell repertoires in COVID-19. At the level of the study: Samples of COVID-19 (acute and convalescent) were obtained from the United States, Italy and Spain. In each case, the material was cDNA or gDNA derived from T cells, B-cell-depleted T cells, or PBMCs.

Under the authors' procedure: Estimation of nucleated cell counts relied on the amplification of reference gene primers. Assay: immunoSEQ multiplex PCR; the TCRdb copy retains only in-frame clones and omits some. That table supplies the V and J calls and clone size; D and trimming were determined from the DNA. The data show some 28,000 clones, nearly 90% seen once. The CDR3 consists of 14 residues. Trimming removed 6 bases from V and 4 bases from J, with 16 bases in between. Germline loops: CDR1 ENHRY, CDR2 SYGVKD. The clonotype originates from a human donor in a cohort sampled during active COVID-19. Material for sequencing was peripheral blood. The chain couples TRBV10-3 to TRBJ2-7, with unresolved D. CDR3: CAISQIDGSYEQYF. CDR3 in DNA: TGTGCCATCAGCCAAATCGACGGGTCATACGAGCAGTACTTC.